One T cell receptor beta chain is described in this entry. These data belong to a study of blood T cell repertoires in COVID-19. Study-wide context: COVID-19 samples collected from the United States, Italy and Spain covered acute and convalescent phases. T cells, B-cell-depleted T cells, or PBMCs provided the cDNA or gDNA that served as material.

The CDR3 loop spans 15 amino acids. Germline V CDR1 and CDR2: LGHDT, YNNKEL (reference sequence). V shed 5 bases and J shed 2 bases, with 14 bases lying between them. As originally analysed: Nucleated cell counts were estimated from reference gene primer amplification. Sequenced by immunoSEQ multiplex PCR; TCRdb stores in-frame clones only, minus some. The D gene and trimming were derived from the DNA, and the V and J assignments and clone size from that table. The sample consists of roughly 230,000 clones, approximately 77% of them appearing once. The V call is TRBV3-1 (or the pseudogene TRBV3-2), the J call TRBJ2-3; D may be TRBD2 (5 bases). This TCR was sampled from a woman older than 75 with acute or convalescent COVID-19. The sample was peripheral blood. Written as DNA, the CDR3 is TGTGCCAGCAGCGCCGGGATGCTCGACACAGATACGCAGTATTTT. Protein: CASSAGMLDTDTQYF.